The 17 T cell receptor beta chains below all came from one sample that was sequenced in a study of Ad26.COV2.S vaccination and SARS-CoV-2 variants. Treatment noted: roughly 18 received Ad26.COV2.S at low or high dose, single or two shots; roughly five received placebo; per-sample allocation not given. The samples date from day 63 after the first vaccine or placebo injection. The protocol was immunoSEQ multiplex PCR, while the TCRdb copy is restricted to in-frame clones and leaves out a portion. The sample has about 440,000 clones, 90% seen once. Sequencing was performed on peripheral blood, taken in a trial of Ad26.COV2.S vaccine versus placebo. These receptors all come from a person between 18 and 65 years old who received the Ad26.COV2.S COVID-19 vaccine or a placebo.

V is TRBV7-9 and J is TRBJ1-5, with 12 bases lining up with TRBD1. J was trimmed by 2 bases and V by 2 bases; bases with no gene match: 7. CDR3 length equals 18 residues. CDR1 and CDR2 (germline): SEHNR, FQNEAQ (reference sequence). The CDR3 region has the DNA TGTGCCAGCAGCTTATTTGGGACAGGGGGCGCGGGCAATCAGCCCCAGCATTTT. It is translated as CASSLFGTGGAGNQPQHF.

In regard to this clone: Because the CDR3's place on the DNA is in doubt, the DNA is left out and the CDR3 is given as listed by TCRdb. This chain uses TRBV19 with TRBJ1-5. The germline CDR1 and CDR2 sequences are LNHDA and SQIVND (reference sequence). The CDR3 spans 14 amino acids, including both terminal residues. The CDR3 here is CASTSGGVRQPQHF.

The J gene is TRBJ1-4, the V gene TRBV5-5, with D possibly matching TRBD1 (6 bases). Germline CDR1 and CDR2: SGHKS and YYEKEE (reference sequence). The V and J ends lost 4 bases and 7 bases respectively, with 17 bases between them. The CDR3 runs 15 residues. The CDR3 DNA sequence: TGTGCCAGCAGCATTGGACAGATCGGGAGTGAAAAACTGTTTTTT. It codes for CASSIGQIGSEKLFF.

The CDR3 nucleotides are TGTGCCAGCAACCCCGAGGAAGAGACCCAGTACTTC. This gives the protein CASNPEEETQYF. This sequence joins TRBV2 and TRBJ2-5; D unclear. The germline V gene has CDR1 SNHLY and CDR2 FYNNEI. The CDR3 spans 12 residues. V lost 7 bases to trimming and J lost 3 bases, with 9 bases between them.

The J gene is TRBJ2-7, the V gene TRBV14, with D possibly TRBD1 on 5 matching bases. The CDR3 is 14 residues long. Trimming stripped 6 bases from V and 2 bases from J, with 14 bases between. CDR1 and CDR2 (germline): SGHDN, FVKESK. The CDR3 bases are TGTGCCAGCAGGGATACAGGCAGAGCCTACGAGCAGTACTTC. Translation gives CASRDTGRAYEQYF.

The CDR3 sequence is CASSLFGGSEQFF. The DNA for the CDR3 is TGTGCCAGCAGCTTATTTGGGGGGAGTGAGCAGTTCTTC. This rearrangement joins TRBV7-6 to TRBJ2-1; D might be TRBD2 (6 bases). Germline V lookup: CDR1 SGHVS, CDR2 FNYEAQ. V was trimmed by 2 bases and J by 9 bases, leaving 11 bases between them. The CDR3 length is 13 residues.

This CDR3 is CASSAADRVGQYF. Written as DNA, the CDR3 is TGCGCCAGCAGTGCCGCCGACAGGGTCGGGCAGTACTTC. The chain combines TRBV10-2 with TRBJ2-7; 7 bases are shared with TRBD1. The germline V gene encodes CDR1 WSHSY and CDR2 SAAADI. This CDR3 contains 13 residues. The junction had 9 bases not matched to a gene; V was cut back by 4 bases and J by 9 bases.

The rearrangement uses TRBV27 and TRBJ2-1; TRBD2 matches at 9 bases. Germline V CDR1 and CDR2: MNHEY, SMNVEV (reference sequence). This CDR3 spans 16 amino acids. V shed 6 bases, J shed 2 bases, and the junction held 8 bases outside the gene matches. The DNA for the CDR3 is TGTGCCAGCAGCCTTAGCGGGAGTGGGCCCTACAATGAGCAGTTCTTC. Protein sequence: CASSLSGSGPYNEQFF.

The V and J genes are TRBV7-2 and TRBJ2-7; possible D gene TRBD2, 5 bases. The CDR3 is made up of 16 amino acids. V dropped 1 base and J dropped 0 bases, with 13 bases sitting between them. Germline assignment: CDR1 SGHTA and CDR2 FQGNSA. The CDR3 bases are TGTGCCAGCAGCTTAGGTGGAGCGGCCATCTCCTACGAGCAGTACTTC. Translating it yields CASSLGGAAISYEQYF.

CDR3 sequence (DNA): TGTGCCAGCAGCCCCCAGAGGACGGACCTCCCCTACGAGCAGTACTTC. Its translation is CASSPQRTDLPYEQYF. The chain carries TRBV13 and TRBJ2-7; D not resolved. Germline V gives CDR1 PRHDT, CDR2 FYEKMQ (reference sequence). This CDR3 has 16 residues. With 5 bases removed from V and 2 bases from J, the gap between germline ends came to 19 bases.

The genes are TRBV2 and TRBJ1-2; 8 bases map to TRBD1. The germline CDR1 and CDR2 sequences are SNHLY and FYNNEI. The V gene end was trimmed by 5 bases and the J gene end by 3 bases; junction bases not matched to a gene: 5. The CDR3 contains 14 residues. CDR3 loop: CASSPGGGYYGYTF. The CDR3 nucleotides are TGTGCCAGCAGTCCAGGGGGCGGATACTATGGCTACACCTTC.

This clone has only one observation. The CDR3 spells CASSPTQTPQYF. Here the CDR3 DNA reads TGTGCCAGCAGCCCCACACAGACGCCCCAGTACTTC. The chain uses TRBV6-5 and TRBJ2-5; no firm D call. V shed 6 bases and J shed 9 bases, with 14 bases lying between them. Germline V gene data show CDR1 as MNHEY and CDR2 as SVGAGI. CDR3 size: 12 residues.

The CDR3 sequence: CASSPSGGRIYEQYF. CDR3 bases: TGTGCCAGCAGCCCGTCGGGGGGGCGCATTTACGAGCAGTACTTC. This chain uses TRBV7-2 with TRBJ2-7, with 8 bases aligning to TRBD2. The CDR3 sequence is 15 residues long. J lost 4 bases, V lost 5 bases, and 10 bases had no gene match. Germline assignment: CDR1 SGHTA and CDR2 FQGNSA.

This clone was counted once. The chain joins TRBV5-1 to TRBJ2-1; 12 bases map to TRBD2. This CDR3 has 15 amino acids. The germline V gene encodes CDR1 SGHRS and CDR2 YFSETQ. J gave up 9 bases and V 0 bases, and 4 bases lay outside the gene matches. The CDR3 DNA sequence: TGCGCCAGCAGCTTGGGACTAGCGGGAGTGGCTGAGCAGTTCTTC. Protein: CASSLGLAGVAEQFF.

As for this clone: One junction end disagrees with the germline gene, perhaps due to a read error. The V call is TRBV7-2, the J call TRBJ2-1; 9 bases line up with TRBD2. CDR3 size: 15 residues. Germline V gives CDR1 SGHTA, CDR2 FQGNSA. The CDR3 here is CASSPASGIFNGQFF. The CDR3 nucleotides read TGTGCCAGCAGCCCCGCTAGCGGGATCTTTAATGGGCAGTTCTTC. The entire variable domain, with the rest obtained from reference TRBV7-2 and TRBJ2-1, is as follows: GAGVSQSPSNKVTEKGKDVELRCDPISGHTALYWYRQSLGQGLEFLIYFQGNSAPDKSGLPSDRFSAERTGGSVSTLTIQRTQQEDSAVYLCASSPASGIFNGQFFGPGTRLTVL.

The J gene is TRBJ1-1, the V gene TRBV6-2 or TRBV6-3; 8 nucleotides match TRBD1. From germline, CDR1 is MNHEY and CDR2 SVGEGT. Trimming removed 4 bases from V and 4 bases from J; junction bases left unmatched: 11. CDR3 length: 16 amino acids. The CDR3: CASSFHSPGGGTEAFF. The CDR3 bases are TGTGCCAGCAGTTTCCACAGCCCAGGGGGCGGCACTGAAGCTTTCTTT.

The rearrangement uses TRBV30 and TRBJ1-6; 9 positions agree with TRBD1. This CDR3 contains 16 residues. Trimming at V came to 3 bases and at J to 11 bases, leaving 14 bases not matched to a gene. CDR1 and CDR2 (germline): GTSNPN, SVGIG (reference sequence). The CDR3 sequence is CAWSPQGQGYEAPLHF. CDR3 bases: TGTGCCTGGAGCCCGCAAGGACAGGGGTATGAGGCACCCCTCCACTTT.